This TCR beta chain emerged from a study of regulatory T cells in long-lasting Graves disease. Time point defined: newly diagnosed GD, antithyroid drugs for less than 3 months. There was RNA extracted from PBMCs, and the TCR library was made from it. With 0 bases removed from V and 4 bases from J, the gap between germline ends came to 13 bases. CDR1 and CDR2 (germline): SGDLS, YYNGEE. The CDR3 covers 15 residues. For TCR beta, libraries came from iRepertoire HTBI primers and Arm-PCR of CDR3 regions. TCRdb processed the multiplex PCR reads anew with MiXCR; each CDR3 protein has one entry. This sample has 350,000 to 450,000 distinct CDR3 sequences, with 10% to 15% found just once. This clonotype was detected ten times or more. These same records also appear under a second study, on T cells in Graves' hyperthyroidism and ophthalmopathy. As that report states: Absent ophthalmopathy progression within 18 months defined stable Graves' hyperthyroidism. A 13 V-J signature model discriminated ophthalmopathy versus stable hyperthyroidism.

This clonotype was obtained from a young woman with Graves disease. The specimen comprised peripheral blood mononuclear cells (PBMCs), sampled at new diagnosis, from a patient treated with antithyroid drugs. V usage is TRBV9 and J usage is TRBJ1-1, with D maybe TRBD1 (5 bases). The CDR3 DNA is TGTGCCAGCAGCGTAGACAACATTGGGGGCACTGAAGCTTTCTTT. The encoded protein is CASSVDNIGGTEAFF.